The 5 T cell receptor beta chains reported below all come from one sample, sequenced in a study of blood T cell repertoires in COVID-19. Clones were sequenced by immunoSEQ multiplex PCR, and TCRdb holds only the in-frame ones, with some missing. The repertoire holds tens of thousands of clones, roughly 86% seen once, with about 15% in the top ten. Sequences were obtained from peripheral blood. The receptors derive from a man aged 35 to 55 with COVID-19, enrolled during active disease.

The chain couples TRBV4-2 to TRBJ2-7; 10 bases are shared with TRBD1. The CDR3 is 15 residues long. Looked up from germline, CDR1 is LGHNA and CDR2 is YNFKEQ. J lost 7 bases, V lost 3 bases, and 9 bases had no gene match. The CDR3 nucleotides are TGTGCCAGCAGCCAGATAGGACAGGGGGTACGTGAGCAGTACTTC. As protein: CASSQIGQGVREQYF.

This clone was seen a few times. The chain recombines TRBV19 with TRBJ2-1, with 9 bases identical to TRBD2. With 7 bases clipped from V and 4 bases from J, the junction kept 11 bases outside the gene matches. The germline V gene has CDR1 LNHDA and CDR2 SQIVND (reference sequence). The CDR3 loop spans 16 amino acids. The CDR3 protein is CASKVQRGDLYNEQFF. In DNA, the CDR3 is TGTGCCAGTAAGGTCCAGCGGGGGGACCTTTACAATGAGCAGTTCTTC.

This clone was found a few times. V gene TRBV10-1 combines with J gene TRBJ1-6; no reliable D call. The CDR3 has 13 amino acids. The ends were cut back, 3 bases at V and 3 bases at J, with 3 bases in the middle. The germline V gene has CDR1 WNHNN and CDR2 SYGVQD (reference sequence). CDR3 nucleotides: TGCGCCAGCAGTGACAACTATAATTCACCCCTCCACTTT. Its protein is CASSDNYNSPLHF.

The chain is built from TRBV30 and TRBJ2-7; D perhaps matches TRBD1 (5 bases). The CDR3 is made up of 16 amino acids. Between the trimmed V and J ends, which lost 0 bases and 3 bases, there was a span of 18 bases. CDR1 is GTSNPN and CDR2 is SVGIG in the germline V gene (reference sequence). The CDR3 coding sequence is TGTGCCTGGAGTGTACCAGGGCCTCTCCACGACTACGAGCAGTACTTC. Protein product: CAWSVPGPLHDYEQYF.

The chain has TRBV10-3 and TRBJ2-7; D might be TRBD2 (7 bases). The CDR3 is 16 amino acids. V lost 9 bases and J 2 bases, leaving 23 bases between the germline ends. Germline CDR1 and CDR2: ENHRY and SYGVKD. Here the CDR3 DNA reads TGTGCCATAAGAACGGGGGAGGGGGGCTTGACCTACGAGCAGTACTTC. It specifies CAIRTGEGGLTYEQYF.